This T cell receptor (beta chain) is drawn from a study of response to subunit inactivated influenza vaccine. The study's findings and limits: Authors suggested that a seasonal influenza vaccination recruits few new T cells each time.

Germline trimming cut 3 bases from V and 0 bases from J; bases unmatched to any gene: 1. Germline V gene sequence: CDR1 WSHSY, CDR2 SAAADI. The length of the CDR3 is 15 residues. Each CDR3 protein is one row after TCRdb ran MiXCR on the RT-PCR reads. The profile covers approximately 530,000 distinct CDR3 sequences, with less than 10% appearing a single time and under 15% taken by the ten largest. About this clonotype: What it recognizes is unknown.

The sequenced sample was PBMCs from blood, obtained roughly 24 months after vaccination. The clonotype comes from a man aged 50-75 years who received an inactivated influenza vaccine. The genes are TRBV10-2 and TRBJ2-1; 8 bases align to TRBD2. The CDR3, as DNA: TGCGCCAGCAGTGACGGGGGGGGCTCCTACAATGAGCAGTTCTTC. Its translation: CASSDGGGSYNEQFF.